This TCR beta chain was sequenced during a study of T cell responses to AZD1222 COVID-19 vaccine. Assay used: immunoSEQ multiplex PCR; TCRdb lists only in-frame clones, some missing. This repertoire shows around 160,000 clones, 94% found once; its top ten account for 0.6% to 0.7%. Germline V gene sequence: CDR1 MNHEY, CDR2 SVGAGI. This CDR3 is 15 amino acids long. The germline V and J ends were trimmed by 2 bases and 4 bases, with 12 bases remaining between them. Regarding the study as a whole: White British ancestry dominated among donors, who included more females, and clonal diversity was possibly underestimated. Just five to seven AZD1222 recipients tested seropositive at baseline. Spike as a whole was targeted by vaccine-associated CD4 TCRs, dominant at 160-218 and 743-854.

On this clone: Antigen specificity is unknown.

The TCR was taken from an adult in good health. The sample consisted of peripheral blood, taken on day 0 of AZD1222 vaccination. This chain joins TRBV6-5 and TRBJ2-1; the D is unclear. The CDR3 nucleotides are TGTGCCAGCAGTTACGAGGTACCGAGATACAATGAGCAGTTCTTC. Translation: CASSYEVPRYNEQFF.